A single sample is the source of the 20 T cell receptor beta chains below, sequenced in a study of cytomegalovirus exposure and HLA in healthy donors. Using immunoSEQ multiplex PCR, the repertoire was profiled, and TCRdb retains in-frame clones only, with some absent. This table has under 250,000 clones, roughly 87% appearing once. What was sequenced was PBMCs. The receptors were sampled from a man between 18 and 35 years old in good health and CMV-seropositive.

This sequence joins TRBV4-1 and TRBJ1-2, with 7 bases lining up with TRBD1. The CDR3 extends over 15 amino acids. In germline, CDR1 is MGHRA, CDR2 YSYEKL. Losses at the gene ends were 4 bases for V and 0 bases for J; bases not matched to a gene: 5. CDR3 in DNA: TGCGCCAGCAGCCTGATTCAGGGGGCTAACTATGGCTACACCTTC. Its protein product is CASSLIQGANYGYTF.

The chain joins TRBV29-1 to TRBJ2-3, with TRBD2 as a possible D gene (5 bases). The V gene lost 5 bases and the J gene lost 0 bases, with 9 bases spanning the gap. Germline CDR1 and CDR2: SQVTM and ANQGSEA. The CDR3 runs to 13 residues. The CDR3: CSVPGGSTDTQYF. CDR3 sequence (DNA): TGCAGCGTTCCAGGAGGCAGCACAGATACGCAGTATTTT.

V and J are TRBV6-5 and TRBJ1-2; no clear D gene. Between the trimmed V and J ends, which lost 0 bases and 8 bases, there was a span of 16 bases. Germline CDR1 reads MNHEY; CDR2 reads SVGAGI. The CDR3 sequence is 15 residues long. The CDR3 loop is CASSYSTRPLGGYTF. The CDR3 DNA is TGTGCCAGCAGTTACTCGACCCGGCCCCTGGGCGGCTACACCTTC.

The CDR3 DNA reads as TGTGCCAGCAGAGAGACAGGGGGCACTGAAGCTTTCTTT. This sequence encodes CASRETGGTEAFF. This rearrangement joins TRBV2 to TRBJ1-1; 9 bases match TRBD1. Germline V gene sequence: CDR1 SNHLY, CDR2 FYNNEI. The CDR3 runs to 13 residues. V lost 6 bases to trimming and J lost 4 bases; unmatched junction nucleotides: 3.

The sample holds a few counts of this clone. This rearrangement joins TRBV11-1 to TRBJ2-2, with D maybe TRBD1 (6 bases). The germline V gene encodes CDR1 SGHAT and CDR2 FQDESV (reference sequence). V was clipped by 5 bases and J by 2 bases, with 15 bases between them. The CDR3 has 16 amino acids. The DNA for the CDR3 is TGTGCCAGCAGCGACCCCAGGACAGCAAACACCGGGGAGCTGTTTTTT. Protein product: CASSDPRTANTGELFF.

This rearrangement joins TRBV6-5 to TRBJ2-7; 7 positions agree with TRBD1. The CDR3 runs to 14 residues. Germline V gene lookup returns CDR1 MNHEY and CDR2 SVGAGI. J lost 2 bases, V lost 3 bases, and 4 bases had no gene match. CDR3 sequence: CASSYLQGTYEQYF. The CDR3 nucleotides read TGTGCCAGCAGTTATTTACAGGGGACCTACGAGCAGTACTTC.

This clone came up once. The CDR3 sequence: CASSSGQGAIGDGYTF. In DNA, the CDR3 is TGTGCCAGCAGTTCAGGACAGGGGGCGATAGGGGATGGCTACACCTTC. The V and J genes are TRBV6-5 and TRBJ1-2; 11 bases fit TRBD1. The CDR3 loop spans 16 amino acids. CDR1 and CDR2 (germline): MNHEY, SVGAGI. Trimming at V came to 4 bases and at J to 6 bases, leaving 10 bases not matched to a gene.

V and J are TRBV11-2 and TRBJ2-5, with no clear D. The V end lost 5 bases, the J end lost 5 bases, and 12 bases lay between the germline ends. The CDR3 has 13 residues. Germline CDR1 reads SGHAT; CDR2 reads FQNNGV. The CDR3 region is CASSQPSHETQYF. CDR3 DNA: TGTGCCAGCAGCCAACCCTCTCACGAGACCCAGTACTTC.

A few counts support this clone. Other DNA sequences in the same sample also yield this CDR3. V gene TRBV5-1 combines with J gene TRBJ2-1, with 11 nucleotides matching TRBD2. This CDR3 spans 16 amino acids. The V and J ends lost 1 base and 0 bases, in that order; junction bases with no gene match: 0. The germline V gene has CDR1 SGHRS and CDR2 YFSETQ. The CDR3 sequence is CASSLTSGSSYNEQFF. The CDR3 coding sequence is TGCGCCAGCAGCTTGACTAGCGGGAGCTCCTACAATGAGCAGTTCTTC.

The V gene is TRBV5-4, the J gene TRBJ1-3; D remains unclear. The CDR3 is 14 residues long. V lost 1 base to trimming and J lost 0 bases, with 5 bases between them. Germline CDR1 reads SGHNT; CDR2 reads YYREEE (reference sequence). The DNA of the CDR3 is TGTGCCAGCAGCTTGCAAGGCTCTGGAAACACCATATATTTT. Its protein product is CASSLQGSGNTIYF.

The rearrangement uses TRBV6-1 and TRBJ2-1, with 8 bases fitting TRBD1. Germline lookup yields CDR1 MNHNS and CDR2 SASEGT. The CDR3 has 16 residues. Trimming took 4 bases from V and 9 from J; bases not matched to a gene: 14. The CDR3: CASSVLRTGRGGEQFF. The CDR3 bases are TGTGCCAGCAGTGTACTTAGGACAGGGCGAGGAGGTGAGCAGTTCTTC.

The chain is built from TRBV7-8 and TRBJ2-3; D is unclear. The CDR3 has 14 residues. Per the germline V gene, CDR1 is SGHVS and CDR2 is FQNEAQ. The V and J ends lost 5 bases and 2 bases respectively, with 11 bases between them. The CDR3 sequence: CASSPRQITDTQYF. In nucleotides, the CDR3 is TGTGCCAGCAGCCCTCGACAAATCACAGATACGCAGTATTTT.

J is TRBJ1-1 and V is TRBV11-2; D not resolved. The V gene lost 1 base and the J gene lost 2 bases, with 11 bases spanning the gap. Germline CDR1 is SGHAT and CDR2 is FQNNGV. CDR3 size: 15 residues. Here the CDR3 reads CASSLGLVSNTEAFF. The CDR3 bases are TGTGCCAGCAGCTTAGGTTTAGTTTCAAACACTGAAGCTTTCTTT.

The chain has TRBV6-5 and TRBJ1-1; 7 nucleotides line up with TRBD1. J was trimmed by 4 bases and V by 5 bases; bases with no gene match: 7. Germline CDR1 reads MNHEY; CDR2 reads SVGAGI. This CDR3 has 14 amino acids. The CDR3 sequence is CASSQGDFGTEAFF. In nucleotides, the CDR3 is TGTGCCAGCAGTCAGGGGGATTTTGGCACTGAAGCTTTCTTT.

V and J are TRBV19 and TRBJ2-1; D assignment may be TRBD1 or TRBD2 (5 bases each). V gave up 5 bases and J gave up 0 bases, with 23 bases separating them. The CDR3 totals 19 residues. Looked up from germline, CDR1 is LNHDA and CDR2 is SQIVND (reference sequence). The CDR3 protein is CASSGMGTGMAVSYNEQFF. The CDR3 DNA sequence: TGTGCCAGTAGTGGAATGGGGACGGGAATGGCGGTCTCCTACAATGAGCAGTTCTTC.

This chain links TRBV2 with TRBJ2-7; a weak D match, TRBD2 (5 bases). The CDR3 is 11 residues long. Germline lookup yields CDR1 SNHLY and CDR2 FYNNEI. The ends were cut back, 8 bases at V and 6 bases at J, with 11 bases in the middle. CDR3: CASCQEVEQYF. The CDR3 DNA sequence: TGTGCCAGCTGCCAGGAGGTCGAGCAGTACTTC. Full variable domain (rest looked up from reference TRBV2 and TRBJ2-7): EPEVTQTPSHQVTQMGQEVILRCVPISNHLYFYWYRQILGQKVEFLVSFYNNEISEKSEIFDDQFSVERPDGSNFTLKIRSTKLEDSAMYFCASCQEVEQYFGPGTRLTVT.

The J gene is TRBJ2-7, the V gene TRBV11-2, with TRBD1 matching over 9 bases. J was trimmed by 6 bases and V by 4 bases; bases with no gene match: 10. Germline loops: CDR1 SGHAT, CDR2 FQNNGV. The CDR3 loop spans 15 amino acids. The CDR3 sequence: CASSSEQGAGLEQYF. The DNA of the CDR3 is TGTGCCAGCAGCTCGGAACAGGGGGCGGGCCTCGAGCAGTACTTC.

V usage is TRBV5-1 and J usage is TRBJ1-3; D unclear. V was trimmed by 0 bases and J by 0 bases, leaving 16 bases between them. CDR1 is SGHRS, CDR2 YFSETQ, per germline. CDR3 size: 18 residues. The CDR3 protein is CASSLEPPGQSSGNTIYF. The CDR3 region has the DNA TGCGCCAGCAGCTTGGAACCTCCGGGCCAAAGCTCTGGAAACACCATATATTTT.

This clone was seen ten or more times. The gene calls are TRBV30 and TRBJ1-4, with D unresolved. CDR3 size: 14 residues. Between the trimmed V and J ends, which lost 0 bases and 6 bases, there was a span of 11 bases. In germline, CDR1 is GTSNPN, CDR2 SVGIG (reference sequence). DNA for the CDR3: TGTGCCTGGAGTGTGCCGGGCCCTCATGAAAAACTGTTTTTT. Translating it yields CAWSVPGPHEKLFF.

This clone has a single count. CDR3 amino acids: CASKLSWTGRTEAFF. CDR3 DNA: TGTGCCAGCAAACTCAGTTGGACAGGGCGCACTGAAGCTTTCTTT. The chain combines TRBV6-5 with TRBJ1-1, with 8 nucleotides matching TRBD1. CDR3 length equals 15 residues. Germline V lookup: CDR1 MNHEY, CDR2 SVGAGI. The V gene end was trimmed by 7 bases and the J gene end by 4 bases; junction bases not matched to a gene: 11.